These 29 T cell receptor beta chains share one sample of origin, sequenced in a study of control samples from healthy donors and cancer patients. TCRdb keeps only in-frame clones here, not all; method: immunoSEQ multiplex PCR. This table has approximately 150,000 clones, roughly 89% appearing once. Sequenced input: blood. These receptors all come from a man aged 18 to 30 in good health.

V usage is TRBV5-4 and J usage is TRBJ2-5; D ambiguous. V was pared by 3 bases and J by 2 bases, with 14 bases between. The CDR3 has 15 residues. Germline V gene data show CDR1 as SGHNT and CDR2 as YYREEE (reference sequence). CDR3 sequence: CASSSGVWVQETQYF. CDR3 in DNA: TGTGCCAGCAGCTCTGGGGTATGGGTTCAAGAGACCCAGTACTTC.

The chain employs TRBV12-3 or TRBV12-4 and TRBJ1-2; unclear D gene. Between the trimmed V and J ends, which lost 2 bases and 8 bases, there was a span of 12 bases. CDR3 length: 13 amino acids. The CDR3 DNA reads TGTGCCAGCAGTTTAATCGGGGTGGGCGGCTACACCTTC. Translating it yields CASSLIGVGGYTF.

This chain connects TRBV28 to TRBJ2-7; D is perhaps TRBD2 (7 bases). The germline V gene encodes CDR1 MDHEN and CDR2 SYDVKM. The CDR3 consists of 13 residues. Trimming pared 6 bases from V and 6 bases from J, leaving 15 bases between. This chain's CDR3 is CASRDPGGREQYF. DNA of the CDR3: TGTGCCAGCAGAGATCCGGGGGGCCGCGAGCAGTACTTC.

This chain connects TRBV9 to TRBJ2-2; D gene uncertain. The CDR3 spans 15 residues. Germline CDR1 is SGDLS and CDR2 is YYNGEE. V dropped 4 bases and J dropped 2 bases, with 12 bases sitting between them. This chain's CDR3 is CASSSTSVNTGELFF. The DNA for the CDR3 is TGTGCCAGCAGCTCTACCAGCGTTAACACCGGGGAGCTGTTTTTT.

The chain is built from TRBV29-1 and TRBJ2-7; possibly TRBD1 for D (6 bases). The germline V gene has CDR1 SQVTM and CDR2 ANQGSEA. CDR3 length: 13 residues. V was cut by 6 bases and J by 5 bases, with 17 bases left in between. CDR3: CSVFKQGPNEQYF. CDR3 nucleotide sequence: TGCAGCGTCTTTAAACAGGGACCAAACGAGCAGTACTTC.

J is TRBJ2-1 and V is TRBV19, with 9 bases aligning to TRBD2. The CDR3 has 16 residues. After removal of 5 bases from V and 1 base from J, the junction contained 6 bases not matched to a gene. The V gene's germline CDR1 is LNHDA and CDR2 SQIVND (reference sequence). CDR3 sequence: CASSLLSGGSYNEQFF. CDR3 sequence (DNA): TGTGCCAGTAGTCTATTGAGCGGGGGGTCCTACAATGAGCAGTTCTTC.

The rearrangement uses TRBV30 and TRBJ1-3, with D perhaps matching TRBD1 (5 bases). This CDR3 has 16 amino acids. V gave up 2 bases and J gave up 2 bases, with 16 bases separating them. The germline V gene has CDR1 GTSNPN and CDR2 SVGIG (reference sequence). CDR3: CAWSLGEGRTGNTIYF. The CDR3 nucleotides are TGTGCCTGGAGTTTGGGGGAGGGACGGACTGGAAACACCATATATTTT. The full variable domain, its missing parts supplied by reference TRBV30 and TRBJ1-3, is SQTIHQWPATLVQPVGSPLSLECTVEGTSNPNLYWYRQAAGRGLQLLFYSVGIGQISSEVPQNLSASRPQDRQFILSSKKLLLSDSGFYLCAWSLGEGRTGNTIYFGEGSWLTVV.

This clone was seen only once. The rearrangement joins TRBV20-1 to TRBJ2-3, with 8 bases aligning to TRBD2. CDR1 and CDR2 (germline): DFQATT, SNEGSKA (reference sequence). The V gene end was trimmed by 3 bases and the J gene end by 3 bases; junction bases not matched to a gene: 8. The CDR3 runs 15 residues. CDR3 sequence: CSASTGGGATDTQYF. The CDR3 DNA sequence: TGCAGTGCTAGTACCGGGGGGGGAGCTACAGATACGCAGTATTTT.

This chain connects TRBV2 to TRBJ2-6, with D tentatively TRBD1 (5 bases). Germline-derived CDR1 and CDR2 are SNHLY and FYNNEI. V was shortened by 10 bases and J by 1 base, with 11 bases between the two germline ends. The CDR3 is made up of 14 amino acids. CDR3 nucleotides: TGTGCCAACATGCAGGGTTCTGGGGCCAACGTCCTGACTTTC. This translates into CANMQGSGANVLTF.

The V call is TRBV4-1, the J call TRBJ1-2; 9 bases line up with TRBD1. In germline, CDR1 is MGHRA, CDR2 YSYEKL. CDR3 size: 17 residues. With 0 bases clipped from V and 4 bases from J, the junction kept 9 bases outside the gene matches. The CDR3 spells CASSQDVTGGSGYGYTF. Written as DNA, the CDR3 is TGCGCCAGCAGCCAAGATGTGACAGGGGGATCTGGCTATGGCTACACCTTC.

This clone was detected only once. The chain links TRBV6-2 or TRBV6-3 to TRBJ1-1; D not resolved. V lost 4 bases to trimming and J lost 2 bases, with 8 bases between them. In germline, CDR1 is MNHEY, CDR2 SVGEGT. The CDR3 sequence is 13 residues long. The CDR3 bases are TGTGCCAGCAGTTTGGGAAGAAACACTGAAGCTTTCTTT. It is translated as CASSLGRNTEAFF.

The table lists this clone with a count of one. This chain uses TRBV19 with TRBJ2-1; tentative D call: TRBD2 (7 bases). V was shortened by 5 bases and J by 8 bases, with 19 bases between the two germline ends. Germline V gives CDR1 LNHDA, CDR2 SQIVND (reference sequence). This CDR3 is built from 15 residues. The CDR3 DNA sequence: TGTGCCAGTAGTCCCTACTCGGGGGGCGCATATGAGCAGTTCTTC. Protein sequence: CASSPYSGGAYEQFF.

The chain recombines TRBV7-2 with TRBJ2-3, with 10 bases matching TRBD2. This CDR3 contains 17 residues. Germline-derived CDR1 and CDR2 are SGHTA and FQGNSA. Unmatched junction bases numbered 15, after V lost 5 bases and J lost 7 bases. The CDR3 sequence is CASSLHPSGGARNTQYF. The CDR3 DNA sequence: TGTGCCAGCAGCCTCCACCCCAGCGGGGGGGCTCGGAATACGCAGTATTTT.

This clone was seen more than once but under ten times. V is TRBV12-3 or TRBV12-4 and J is TRBJ1-2; 8 bases align to TRBD1. V gave up 5 bases and J gave up 4 bases; unmatched junction bases: 3. There are 13 residues in the CDR3. CDR3 coding DNA: TGTGCCAGCAGTCCAGGGGGCGCCTATGGCTACACCTTC. Amino acid sequence: CASSPGGAYGYTF.

This chain connects TRBV19 to TRBJ1-5; D not certain. V lost 4 bases to trimming and J lost 0 bases, with 7 bases between them. The CDR3 has 14 residues. Germline V gene sequence: CDR1 LNHDA, CDR2 SQIVND (reference sequence). The CDR3 is CASSKMVSNQPQHF. In DNA, the CDR3 is TGTGCCAGTAGTAAAATGGTTAGCAATCAGCCCCAGCATTTT.

This sequence joins TRBV11-2 and TRBJ1-3; D uncertain. The CDR3 has 17 residues. The germline V and J ends were trimmed by 2 bases and 0 bases, with 14 bases remaining between them. CDR1 and CDR2 (germline): SGHAT, FQNNGV. This CDR3 is CASSLYPEESSGNTIYF. CDR3 DNA sequence: TGTGCCAGCAGCTTATACCCCGAAGAGAGCTCTGGAAACACCATATATTTT.

This sequence joins TRBV2 and TRBJ1-2; D gene ambiguous. V shed 6 bases and J shed 8 bases, with 16 bases lying between them. The CDR3 consists of 13 residues. The germline V gene encodes CDR1 SNHLY and CDR2 FYNNEI. CDR3 nucleotide sequence: TGTGCCAGCAGAGACGGGCAAATGGGGGGCTACACCTTC. Its protein product is CASRDGQMGGYTF.

The chain combines TRBV10-1 with TRBJ2-3; D unclear. Trimming cost V 6 bases and J 2 bases, with 15 bases left between them. This CDR3 is built from 15 residues. CDR1 and CDR2 from the germline V gene are WNHNN and SYGVQD (reference sequence). For the CDR3, the DNA is TGCGCCAGCAGCCCCGGAAGGAAGTCCACAGATACGCAGTATTTT. This encodes CASSPGRKSTDTQYF.

J is TRBJ2-5 and V is TRBV11-2; D may be TRBD2 (5 bases). Germline assignment: CDR1 SGHAT and CDR2 FQNNGV. Trimming took 4 bases from V and 2 from J, leaving 11 bases between them. This CDR3 comprises 14 residues. This CDR3 is CASSSSGVQETQYF. In DNA form, the CDR3 reads TGTGCCAGCAGCTCCAGCGGAGTTCAAGAGACCCAGTACTTC.

This chain links TRBV5-4 with TRBJ2-4, with 11 bases identical to TRBD2. This CDR3 has 17 amino acids. Germline values: CDR1 SGHNT, CDR2 YYREEE (reference sequence). The V segment lost 0 bases and the J segment 2 bases; nucleotides outside the gene matches: 4. CDR3 sequence (DNA): TGTGCCAGCAGCTTGGCACTAGCGGGGGTCTCCAAAAACATTCAGTACTTC. Translation: CASSLALAGVSKNIQYF.

V gene TRBV28 combines with J gene TRBJ1-6; 8 nucleotides agree with TRBD1. V was pared by 1 base and J by 9 bases, with 5 bases of the junction left unmatched. The CDR3 contains 15 residues. Germline V gives CDR1 MDHEN, CDR2 SYDVKM. The CDR3 here is CASSLSAGGVSPLHF. The DNA of the CDR3 is TGTGCCAGCAGTTTATCGGCAGGGGGCGTTTCACCCCTCCACTTT. The full variable domain, rest sourced from reference TRBV28 and TRBJ1-6, is DVKVTQSSRYLVKRTGEKVFLECVQDMDHENMFWYRQDPGLGLRLIYFSYDVKMKEKGDIPEGYSVSREKKERFSLILESASTNQTSMYLCASSLSAGGVSPLHFGNGTRLTVT.

The chain is built from TRBV24-1 and TRBJ1-1; possible D gene TRBD1, 5 bases. The germline V and J ends were trimmed by 9 bases and 1 base, with 11 bases remaining between them. CDR3 length: 13 amino acids. From germline, CDR1 is KGHDR and CDR2 SFDVKD. The CDR3 loop reads CATRRTGNTEAFF. DNA for the CDR3: TGTGCCACCCGACGCACAGGGAACACTGAAGCTTTCTTT.

J is TRBJ2-7 and V is TRBV5-1; no firm D call. The CDR3 has 14 amino acids. Germline V gene data show CDR1 as SGHRS and CDR2 as YFSETQ. Trimming stripped 4 bases from V and 3 bases from J, with 14 bases between. CDR3 nucleotides: TGCGCCAGCAGCACCGACTCGACAAGCTACGAGCAGTACTTC. It translates to CASSTDSTSYEQYF.

The genes are TRBV29-1 and TRBJ1-2; tentative D call: TRBD1 (6 bases). In germline, CDR1 is SQVTM, CDR2 ANQGSEA. CDR3 size: 12 residues. Trimming removed 5 bases at V and 4 bases at J, with 11 bases between. The CDR3 sequence is CSVQRTVYGYTF. As DNA, the CDR3 is TGCAGCGTTCAAAGGACAGTCTATGGCTACACCTTC.

In this sample, this clone turned up once. The J gene is TRBJ1-5, the V gene TRBV6-5, with D possibly matching TRBD1 (6 bases). Trimming shortened V by 2 bases and J by 4 bases, and 12 bases separated the two germline ends. The CDR3 is made up of 15 amino acids. Germline-derived CDR1 and CDR2 are MNHEY and SVGAGI. CDR3 in DNA: TGTGCCAGCAGTTACAGCAGGGGAATTAATCAGCCCCAGCATTTT. As protein: CASSYSRGINQPQHF.

The chain has TRBV2 and TRBJ2-5; 10 positions agree with TRBD1. Germline CDR1 reads SNHLY; CDR2 reads FYNNEI. V trimming: 3 bases; J trimming: 5 bases; junction bases outside the gene matches: 6. CDR3 size: 15 residues. DNA of the CDR3: TGTGCCAGCAGTGACGGGACAGGGGTTGTGGAGACCCAGTACTTC. This translates into CASSDGTGVVETQYF.

This chain connects TRBV19 to TRBJ2-7; D is uncertain. Germline assignment: CDR1 LNHDA and CDR2 SQIVND (reference sequence). The CDR3 is 16 amino acids. V was shortened by 6 bases and J by 0 bases, with 18 bases between the two germline ends. The CDR3 nucleotides are TGTGCCAGTAGAAGTCTGGCGGCAACAAGCTCCTACGAGCAGTACTTC. It codes for CASRSLAATSSYEQYF.

This rearrangement joins TRBV5-1 to TRBJ1-3, with 8 bases aligning to TRBD1. In germline, CDR1 is SGHRS, CDR2 YFSETQ. V lost 4 bases, J lost 0 bases, and 12 bases stayed unmatched. The CDR3 extends over 18 amino acids. The CDR3 nucleotides read TGCGCCAGCAGCCTACCCCGCCGGGACAGGTTCTCTGGAAACACCATATATTTT. Amino acids: CASSLPRRDRFSGNTIYF.

The chain is built from TRBV4-1 and TRBJ2-5; tentatively, D is TRBD1 or TRBD2 (5 bases each). The V end was cut by 4 bases, the J end by 5 bases, with 14 bases between. Looked up from germline, CDR1 is MGHRA and CDR2 is YSYEKL. The CDR3 is made up of 14 amino acids. In DNA form, the CDR3 reads TGCGCCAGCAGCCCTCGGGACGGGTGGGAGACCCAGTACTTC. Translated, it gives CASSPRDGWETQYF.